A single sample is the source of the 26 T cell receptor beta chains below, sequenced in a study of technical replicates of blood from a handful of donors. Clones were sequenced by immunoSEQ multiplex PCR, and TCRdb holds only the in-frame ones, with some missing. This table holds around 76,000 clones, roughly nine tenths found once. Sequenced input: T cells isolated from PBMCs. These receptors were taken from a human donor in good health.

The chain links TRBV7-2 to TRBJ2-2; 11 nucleotides agree with TRBD2. V dropped 5 bases and J dropped 4; count of bases not matched to a gene: 9. The CDR3 is 17 amino acids. CDR1 is SGHTA and CDR2 is FQGNSA in the germline V gene. Written as DNA, the CDR3 is TGTGCCAGCAGCCCCCACCCGGGACTAGCGGTCACCGGGGAGCTGTTTTTT. It yields the protein CASSPHPGLAVTGELFF.

This clone has a count of ten or more. This chain links TRBV12-5 with TRBJ2-1, with a possible D match to TRBD2 (5 bases). This CDR3 is 15 amino acids long. Germline V gene sequence: CDR1 LGHNT, CDR2 FRNRAP. The V gene lost 8 bases and the J gene lost 2 bases, with 16 bases spanning the gap. In nucleotides, the CDR3 is TGTGCTAGTCGAGCTAGCACGGTACCCTACAATGAGCAGTTCTTC. This gives the protein CASRASTVPYNEQFF. Using reference TRBV12-5 and TRBJ2-1 for the parts outside the CDR3, the full variable domain is DARVTQTPRHKVTEMGQEVTMRCQPILGHNTVFWYRQTMMQGLELLAYFRNRAPLDDSGMPKDRFSAEMPDATLATLKIQPSEPRDSAVYFCASRASTVPYNEQFFGPGTRLTVL.

This clone was seen a single time. The V call is TRBV5-5, the J call TRBJ1-3; tentatively, D is TRBD1 (6 bases). Trimming stripped 1 base from V and 0 bases from J, with 11 bases between. CDR3 length: 16 amino acids. Germline loops: CDR1 SGHKS, CDR2 YYEKEE (reference sequence). The CDR3 region has the DNA TGTGCCAGCAGCTTGTGGGGGCAATACTCTGGAAACACCATATATTTT. It is translated as CASSLWGQYSGNTIYF.

This sequence joins TRBV6-6 and TRBJ1-6; D remains unclear. The germline gives CDR1 MNHNY, CDR2 SVGAGI (reference sequence). V was clipped by 6 bases and J by 3 bases, with 15 bases between them. The CDR3 sequence is 16 residues long. CDR3 sequence: CASRPSGEGYNSPLHF. As DNA, the CDR3 is TGTGCCAGCAGACCCTCTGGCGAGGGCTATAATTCACCCCTCCACTTT.

The chain is built from TRBV4-1 and TRBJ1-1, with 7 bases that match TRBD1. Germline CDR1 and CDR2: MGHRA and YSYEKL. V trimming: 1 base; J trimming: 11 bases; junction bases outside the gene matches: 10. The CDR3 contains 14 residues. The CDR3 coding sequence is TGCGCCAGCAGCCAAGGAGCAGGGGGGTGGTTTGCTTTCTTT. It translates to CASSQGAGGWFAFF.

The chain carries TRBV13 and TRBJ1-2; D ambiguous. The CDR3 is 14 residues long. The germline gives CDR1 PRHDT, CDR2 FYEKMQ (reference sequence). Trimming removed 6 bases from V and 6 bases from J, with 17 bases in between. The DNA for the CDR3 is TGTGCCAGCAGACTAGGAGGTGGCCCCCATGGCTACACCTTC. Its translation: CASRLGGGPHGYTF.

V is TRBV21-1 and J is TRBJ2-1; no DNA check was done on the table's D call, TRBD2. TRBV21-1 is a listed pseudogene. This CDR3 region has 18 residues. For the CDR3, the DNA is TGTGCCAGCAGCCCCCGGACTAGCGGGTGGAGCTCCTACAATGAGCAGTTCTTC. Its protein is CASSPRTSGWSSYNEQFF.

The gene calls are TRBV20-1 and TRBJ2-1; D remains ambiguous. Germline V gene data show CDR1 as DFQATT and CDR2 as SNEGSKA (reference sequence). Deletions cut 5 bases from V and 8 bases from J, with 10 bases between. The CDR3 has 11 amino acids. The CDR3 DNA is TGCAGTGCTGGCTCCCTAGATGAGCAGTTCTTC. Its protein product is CSAGSLDEQFF.

The genes are TRBV19 and TRBJ1-5, with TRBD1 matching 7 bases. V lost 5 bases to trimming and J lost 4 bases; unmatched junction nucleotides: 11. The CDR3 length is 16 residues. Germline loops: CDR1 LNHDA, CDR2 SQIVND (reference sequence). The CDR3 protein is CASSLTGEGGNQPQHF. CDR3 sequence (DNA): TGTGCCAGTAGTTTAACAGGGGAAGGAGGAAATCAGCCCCAGCATTTT. The variable domain in full, with the rest retrieved from reference TRBV19 and TRBJ1-5, is DGGITQSPKYLFRKEGQNVTLSCEQNLNHDAMYWYRQDPGQGLRLIYYSQIVNDFQKGDIAEGYSVSREKKESFPLTVTSAQKNPTAFYLCASSLTGEGGNQPQHFGDGTRLSIL.

This clone was seen once. The J gene is TRBJ2-1, the V gene TRBV5-1; the D gene is possibly TRBD2 (5 bases). The CDR3 has 15 residues. Germline V gives CDR1 SGHRS, CDR2 YFSETQ. V shed 0 bases and J shed 8 bases, with 15 bases lying between them. This chain's CDR3 is CASSLEAGKVYEQFF. CDR3 nucleotides: TGCGCCAGCAGCTTGGAGGCCGGGAAAGTCTATGAGCAGTTCTTC.

This rearrangement joins TRBV6-4 to TRBJ2-3; tentatively, D is TRBD2 (6 bases). The V end was cut by 5 bases, the J end by 0 bases, with 15 bases between. The CDR3 covers 16 residues. Germline CDR1 is MRHNA and CDR2 is SNTAGT. CDR3 in amino acids: CASSFYGSWSTDTQYF. DNA of the CDR3: TGTGCCAGCAGTTTCTACGGGAGTTGGAGCACAGATACGCAGTATTTT.

In its sample, this clone was seen a few times. J is TRBJ1-1 and V is TRBV10-3, with unresolved D. The ends were cut back, 4 bases at V and 1 base at J, with 7 bases in the middle. The CDR3 runs 13 residues. Germline V gives CDR1 ENHRY, CDR2 SYGVKD. CDR3 nucleotide sequence: TGTGCCATCAGTGTTGAGGCGAACACTGAAGCTTTCTTT. Protein: CAISVEANTEAFF.

J is TRBJ1-2 and V is TRBV5-4; TRBD1 matches at 8 bases. V was pared by 3 bases and J by 5 bases, with 12 bases of the junction left unmatched. Germline V CDR1 and CDR2: SGHNT, YYREEE (reference sequence). This CDR3 has 16 residues. The CDR3: CASSSGSGTGEYGYTF. The CDR3 DNA reads as TGTGCCAGCAGCTCGGGATCCGGGACAGGAGAGTATGGCTACACCTTC.

The rearrangement joins TRBV18 to TRBJ1-1; the D is unclear. The V gene lost 1 base and the J gene lost 1 base, with 10 bases spanning the gap. The germline V gene encodes CDR1 KGHSH and CDR2 LQKENI. The length of the CDR3 is 15 residues. Here the CDR3 reads CASSPLPLRNTEAFF. The CDR3 DNA follows: TGTGCCAGCTCACCACTCCCCCTCAGGAACACTGAAGCTTTCTTT.

The table lists this clone with a few counts. V usage is TRBV4-2 and J usage is TRBJ1-3; D is unclear. The V end lost 0 bases, the J end lost 0 bases, and 3 bases lay between the germline ends. Germline CDR1 and CDR2: LGHNA and YNFKEQ. CDR3 length: 14 residues. The CDR3 DNA reads as TGTGCCAGCAGCCAAGACATCTCTGGAAACACCATATATTTT. Translated: CASSQDISGNTIYF.

V usage is TRBV28 and J usage is TRBJ2-7; D is uncertain. Germline values: CDR1 MDHEN, CDR2 SYDVKM. There are 11 residues in the CDR3. With 2 bases removed from V and 9 bases from J, the gap between germline ends came to 8 bases. CDR3 sequence: CASSLSVGQYF. CDR3 coding DNA: TGTGCCAGCAGTTTAAGCGTAGGGCAGTACTTC.

This rearrangement joins TRBV7-2 to TRBJ1-6; a weak D match, TRBD1 (5 bases). V shed 6 bases and J shed 8 bases, with 17 bases lying between them. Germline assignment: CDR1 SGHTA and CDR2 FQGNSA. This CDR3 is built from 15 residues. In DNA, the CDR3 is TGTGCCAGCAGGATAAAGGGGATTCGGTATTCACCCCTCCACTTT. Encoded protein: CASRIKGIRYSPLHF.

This clone was detected once. The gene calls are TRBV10-3 and TRBJ2-7; the match to TRBD1 covers 9 bases. This CDR3 region has 15 residues. The V gene end was trimmed by 4 bases and the J gene end by 0 bases; junction bases not matched to a gene: 4. Looked up from germline, CDR1 is ENHRY and CDR2 is SYGVKD. CDR3 nucleotide sequence: TGTGCCATCAGTGTAGGACAGGGGAGCTCCTACGAGCAGTACTTC. Protein: CAISVGQGSSYEQYF.

The chain recombines TRBV6-5 with TRBJ2-5; no definite D call. Looked up from germline, CDR1 is MNHEY and CDR2 is SVGAGI. The CDR3 consists of 11 residues. The germline V and J ends were trimmed by 4 bases and 5 bases, with 5 bases remaining between them. This CDR3 is CASSSGETQYF. The CDR3 DNA sequence: TGTGCCAGCAGTTCCGGGGAGACCCAGTACTTC.

V usage is TRBV6-5 and J usage is TRBJ1-2; D not certain. This CDR3 contains 15 residues. V dropped 6 bases and J dropped 6 bases, with 20 bases sitting between them. Germline V gene sequence: CDR1 MNHEY, CDR2 SVGAGI. CDR3 DNA sequence: TGTGCCAGCAGGCTACGTTCAGGCGGGCGGCATGGCTACACCTTC. Translation gives CASRLRSGGRHGYTF.

The CDR3 region is CASSAPGQGINEQFF. The DNA of the CDR3 is TGTGCCAGTAGTGCCCCAGGGCAGGGGATCAATGAGCAGTTCTTC. This chain uses TRBV19 with TRBJ2-1, with D possibly being TRBD1 (6 bases). Trimming left V 5 bases short and J 6 bases short, with 17 bases between. Germline V gives CDR1 LNHDA, CDR2 SQIVND (reference sequence). CDR3 length: 15 residues. The variable domain in full, with the rest retrieved from reference TRBV19 and TRBJ2-1, is DGGITQSPKYLFRKEGQNVTLSCEQNLNHDAMYWYRQDPGQGLRLIYYSQIVNDFQKGDIAEGYSVSREKKESFPLTVTSAQKNPTAFYLCASSAPGQGINEQFFGPGTRLTVL.

The chain joins TRBV5-6 to TRBJ1-2; D is uncertain. V was pared by 2 bases and J by 6 bases, with 17 bases between. CDR3 size: 15 residues. Germline-derived CDR1 and CDR2 are SGHDT and YYEEEE. CDR3 sequence (DNA): TGTGCCAGCAGCTTTGGATTCGGGATTCCGGATGGCTACACCTTC. Translated: CASSFGFGIPDGYTF. Looking up the rest from reference TRBV5-6 and TRBJ1-2 gives the full variable domain: DAGVTQSPTHLIKTRGQQVTLRCSPKSGHDTVSWYQQALGQGPQFIFQYYEEEERQRGNFPDRFSGHQFPNYSSELNVNALLLGDSALYLCASSFGFGIPDGYTFGSGTRLTVV.

CDR3 sequence (DNA): TGTGCCAGCAGTTTTTTGACTGGCAATGGCTACACCTTC. It translates to CASSFLTGNGYTF. This sequence joins TRBV27 and TRBJ1-2; D unclear. Germline assignment: CDR1 MNHEY and CDR2 SMNVEV (reference sequence). V lost 3 bases to trimming and J lost 6 bases, with 11 bases between them. The CDR3 has 13 amino acids.

This clone was detected only once. The CDR3 protein is CSGLQGAREKLFF. CDR3 nucleotides: TGCAGCGGCCTGCAGGGGGCAAGGGAAAAACTGTTTTTT. The chain recombines TRBV29-1 with TRBJ1-4, with 8 bases fitting TRBD1. Per the germline V gene, CDR1 is SQVTM and CDR2 is ANQGSEA. The CDR3 has 13 amino acids. Trimming cost V 7 bases and J 8 bases; bases outside gene matches: 9.

V usage is TRBV28 and J usage is TRBJ1-5; the D gene is possibly TRBD1 (6 bases). The V gene lost 8 bases and the J gene lost 3 bases, with 20 bases spanning the gap. The V gene's germline CDR1 is MDHEN and CDR2 SYDVKM. The CDR3 runs 16 residues. The CDR3 reads CASLGAMERTNQPQHF. In DNA, the CDR3 is TGTGCCAGCTTGGGGGCGATGGAGCGGACCAATCAGCCCCAGCATTTT.

The rearrangement uses TRBV18 and TRBJ2-1; TRBD2 aligns across 14 bases. Losses at the gene ends were 8 bases for V and 1 base for J; bases not matched to a gene: 7. Germline CDR1 KGHSH, CDR2 LQKENI. The length of the CDR3 is 17 residues. The CDR3 nucleotides are TGTGCCAGCCAGGGACTAGCGGGAGACAGATCCTACAATGAGCAGTTCTTC. Translated: CASQGLAGDRSYNEQFF.